The subject of this entry is one T cell receptor (beta chain). In the source study's methods: Nucleated cell number was recorded as an estimate derived from reference gene primer amplification. Assay: immunoSEQ multiplex PCR; the TCRdb copy retains only in-frame clones and omits some. V and J calls and clone size are given by that table; D and trimming were obtained from the DNA. This table holds fewer than 200,000 clones, around 90% found once. The germline CDR1 and CDR2 sequences are KGHSH and LQKENI. The CDR3 spans 14 residues. V was pared by 0 bases and J by 14 bases, with 8 bases of the junction left unmatched. These data belong to a study of blood T cell repertoires in COVID-19. As for the study in general: COVID-19 samples from acute and convalescent phases originated in the United States, Italy and Spain.

The chain couples TRBV18 to TRBJ2-1; TRBD2 matches at 9 bases. Sequences were obtained from peripheral blood. The clonotype originates from a woman between 45 and 65 years old with acute or convalescent COVID-19. The CDR3 sequence: CASSPPVIAGGEFF. The CDR3 DNA sequence: TGTGCCAGCTCACCACCTGTTATCGCGGGAGGGGAGTTCTTC.